This T cell receptor (beta chain) was obtained from a study of blood T cells in healthy people across ages. Turning to the study itself: T cells yielded about one barcoded beta molecule per two cells through template switching.

The germline V gene has CDR1 SGDLS and CDR2 YYNGEE. The CDR3 runs to 14 residues. The V end lost 2 bases, the J end lost 8 bases, and 14 bases lay between the germline ends. This clonotype was observed a handful of times. The second PCR ran about 6 to 12 cycles with a sample-barcoded 5' primer and J-beta primers. Samples each returned at least 2.5 million CDR3-containing paired-end reads. MiXCR, run by TCRdb on the 5' RACE reads, gives a single entry per CDR3 protein. Altogether just over 1 million distinct CDR3 sequences are present, 45% being singletons, with the ten largest covering 15% to 20%. The sequenced sample consisted of blood. This TCR derives from a woman aged 55-70 years in good health. The rearrangement uses TRBV9 and TRBJ2-1, with D possibly matching TRBD2 (5 bases). The chain's CDR3 is CASSVTRGKDEQFF. CDR3 sequence (DNA): TGTGCCAGCAGCGTTACAAGAGGGAAAGATGAGCAGTTCTTC.